This paragraph covers one T cell receptor (beta chain) sequence. Clones were sequenced by immunoSEQ multiplex PCR, and TCRdb holds only the in-frame ones, with some missing. Here the sample spans over 200,000 clones, 88% being singletons. The sample comes from a study of blood T cell repertoires in COVID-19. As for the study in general: The origin of the acute and convalescent COVID-19 samples was the United States, Italy and Spain.

The length of the CDR3 is 17 residues. Trimming shortened V by 1 base and J by 4 bases, and 15 bases separated the two germline ends. CDR1 and CDR2 from the germline V gene are SGDLS and YYNGEE. Someone with COVID-19 had been met by exposed participants within 2 weeks before study entry. The specimen sequenced was PBMCs or T cells enriched from blood (not recorded which). This TCR derives from a woman in her 30s who had been exposed to COVID-19. The rearrangement links TRBV9 to TRBJ2-6; D might be TRBD2 (6 bases). The CDR3 loop is CASSVMAAGGGANVLTF. CDR3 nucleotide sequence: TGTGCCAGCAGCGTAATGGCGGCAGGAGGGGGGGCCAACGTCCTGACTTTC.